The 7 T cell receptor beta chains reported below all come from one sample, sequenced in a study of cytomegalovirus exposure and HLA in healthy donors. Using immunoSEQ multiplex PCR, the repertoire was profiled, and TCRdb retains in-frame clones only, with some absent. The table has fewer than 70,000 clones, about 96% seen once. Sequenced material: PBMCs. The receptors derive from a man aged 18 to 30 in good health and CMV-seronegative.

The rearrangement joins TRBV13 to TRBJ2-1; 9 nucleotides agree with TRBD1. The CDR3 sequence is 13 residues long. Germline V CDR1 and CDR2: PRHDT, FYEKMQ (reference sequence). J lost 8 bases, V lost 6 bases, and 5 bases had no gene match. The CDR3, as DNA: TGTGCCAGCAGAAGGACAGGGGTTCATGAGCAGTTCTTC. It specifies CASRRTGVHEQFF.

The chain is built from TRBV5-1 and TRBJ2-7; D may be TRBD1 (6 bases). Germline V gene sequence: CDR1 SGHRS, CDR2 YFSETQ. The CDR3 extends over 15 amino acids. V was pared by 7 bases and J by 2 bases, with 19 bases between. CDR3 in amino acids: CASRSTTGTTYEQYF. CDR3 nucleotide sequence: TGCGCCAGCCGCTCTACAACAGGGACCACCTACGAGCAGTACTTC.

This chain joins TRBV4-1 and TRBJ2-7; TRBD1 agrees at 7 bases. Germline V gives CDR1 MGHRA, CDR2 YSYEKL. Trimming took 6 bases from V and 1 from J; bases not matched to a gene: 9. The CDR3 is 15 amino acids. In DNA form, the CDR3 reads TGCGCCAGCAGTTTGACAGGGCCATCGTCCTACGAGCAGTACTTC. The encoded protein is CASSLTGPSSYEQYF.

This rearrangement joins TRBV9 to TRBJ2-1, with 10 bases matching TRBD2. Germline-derived CDR1 and CDR2 are SGDLS and YYNGEE. The CDR3 runs to 13 residues. Trimming removed 6 bases from V and 6 bases from J; junction bases left unmatched: 3. The CDR3 spells CASTGTSANEQFF. The CDR3 DNA sequence: TGTGCCAGCACCGGGACTAGCGCCAATGAGCAGTTCTTC.

V usage is TRBV30 and J usage is TRBJ1-5; 7 bases fit TRBD1. Germline CDR1 GTSNPN, CDR2 SVGIG (reference sequence). The CDR3 is 13 residues long. V was clipped by 5 bases and J by 1 base; unmatched bases: 2. The CDR3 nucleotides are TGTGCCTGGGCGGACAGGAGCAATCAGCCCCAGCATTTT. Its translation is CAWADRSNQPQHF.

V is TRBV6-1 and J is TRBJ2-1; 12 bases line up with TRBD1. CDR1 and CDR2 from the germline V gene are MNHNS and SASEGT. This CDR3 comprises 19 residues. The V gene end was trimmed by 4 bases and the J gene end by 0 bases; junction bases not matched to a gene: 10. The CDR3 DNA reads TGTGCCAGCAGTGCCCACGGGACAGGGGGCCTTATCTCCTACAATGAGCAGTTCTTC. Protein sequence: CASSAHGTGGLISYNEQFF.

The chain links TRBV27 to TRBJ2-3; TRBD1 aligns across 11 bases. Unmatched junction bases numbered 5, after V lost 5 bases and J lost 4 bases. The CDR3 loop spans 15 amino acids. Germline V gene lookup returns CDR1 MNHEY and CDR2 SMNVEV (reference sequence). CDR3 amino acids: CASSLGTGGADTQYF. CDR3 nucleotide sequence: TGTGCCAGCAGTCTGGGGACAGGGGGAGCAGATACGCAGTATTTT.